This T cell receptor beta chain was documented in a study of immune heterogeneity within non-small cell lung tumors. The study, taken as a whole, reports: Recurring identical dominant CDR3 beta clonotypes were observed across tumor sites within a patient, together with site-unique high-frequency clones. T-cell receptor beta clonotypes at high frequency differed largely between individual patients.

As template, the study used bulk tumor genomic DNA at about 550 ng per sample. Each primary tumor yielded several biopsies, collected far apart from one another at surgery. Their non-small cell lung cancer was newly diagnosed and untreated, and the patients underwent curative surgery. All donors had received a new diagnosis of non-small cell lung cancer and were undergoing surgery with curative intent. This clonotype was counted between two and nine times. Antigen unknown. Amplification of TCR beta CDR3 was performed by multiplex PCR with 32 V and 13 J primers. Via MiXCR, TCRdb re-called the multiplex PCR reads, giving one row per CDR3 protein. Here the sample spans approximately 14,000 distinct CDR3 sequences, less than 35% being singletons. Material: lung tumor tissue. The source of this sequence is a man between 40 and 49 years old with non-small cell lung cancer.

CDR3 protein: CAGGPGGYEQYF. In DNA, the CDR3 is TGTGCCGGAGGGCCGGGAGGCTACGAGCAGTACTTC. The chain employs TRBV5-4 and TRBJ2-7, with 7 bases fitting TRBD2. This CDR3 spans 12 amino acids. V lost 10 bases, J lost 3 bases, and 7 bases stayed unmatched. The germline V gene encodes CDR1 SGHNT and CDR2 YYREEE (reference sequence).